Listed below are T cell receptor beta chains from one sample, sequenced in a study of CD8 T cells in ankylosing spondylitis. MiXCR, run by TCRdb on the 5' RACE reads, gives a single entry per CDR3 protein. Altogether about 240,000 distinct CDR3 sequences are present, around 9.1% being singletons, with the ten largest covering around 7%. Sequenced material: blood, either unsorted or a sorted T cell fraction (not recorded which). These receptors came from a male donor with ankylosing spondylitis or in good health (not recorded which). Each CDR3 is given with its conserved first and last residue. Fields, in order: clone size, D gene, J gene, V gene, CDR3 DNA, CDR3 protein. A D gene is named only where the DNA matches it firmly. A clone size is listed for some rows: how often the clone was seen (once, few, many), or a class if it is expanded.

many | . | TRBJ1-6 | TRBV20-1 | TGCAGTGCTAGGCAGGGGAGATATAATTCACCCCTCCACTTT | CSARQGRYNSPLHF
. | . | TRBJ2-1 | TRBV7-9 | TGTGCCAGCAGCTCCCTAGCGGAGCAGTTCTTC | CASSSLAEQFF
many | . | TRBJ1-1 | TRBV4-3 | TGCGCCAGCAGCCAAGAAAATGGACAATTGAACACTGAAGCTTTCTTT | CASSQENGQLNTEAFF
few | TRBD2 | TRBJ2-1 | TRBV10-3 | TGTGCCATCAGTGGGAAGCTAGCGGGCGAATTCTCCTACAATGAGCAGTTCTTC | CAISGKLAGEFSYNEQFF
few | TRBD2 | TRBJ2-3 | TRBV7-3 | TGTGCCAGCAGCTTAGCGGGAGACCACACAGATACGCAGTATTTT | CASSLAGDHTDTQYF
. | TRBD1 | TRBJ1-2 | TRBV20-1 | TGCAGTGCCCGGACAGGCCCTAACTATGGCTACACCTTC | CSARTGPNYGYTF
many | . | TRBJ2-3 | TRBV20-1 | TGCAGTGCTAGAGCGGGCCCCCTTTACGATACGCAGTATTTT | CSARAGPLYDTQYF
many | TRBD1 | TRBJ1-5 | TRBV24-1 | TGTGCCACCAGTGGCCGCCAGGGGGCCTTCGATCAGCCCCAGCATTTT | CATSGRQGAFDQPQHF
many | TRBD2 | TRBJ2-7 | TRBV7-6 | TGTGCCAGCAGCATCGAAGCCGGGACTAGCGGCTACGAGCAGTACTTC | CASSIEAGTSGYEQYF
many | TRBD1 | TRBJ1-1 | TRBV11-1 | TGTGCCAGCAGACCCTGGGGACAGGGGAAGAGGTTGGACACTGAAGCTTTCTTT | CASRPWGQGKRLDTEAFF
. | TRBD1 | TRBJ1-2 | TRBV5-1 | TGCGCCAGCAGCTTGGGACAGGGGGTCCATGGCTACACCTTC | CASSLGQGVHGYTF
many | . | TRBJ2-5 | TRBV20-1 | TGCAGTGCTAGAGAGGGTGGAGGGCAAGAGACCCAGTACTTC | CSAREGGGQETQYF
few | . | TRBJ2-3 | TRBV7-1 | TGTGCCAGCAGCCCTCCAGGCTCTGGCACAGATACGCAGTATTTT | CASSPPGSGTDTQYF
many | TRBD1 | TRBJ1-1 | TRBV5-1 | TGCGCCAGCAGCTTGGCCGACAGGGGAGTCACTGAAGCTTTCTTT | CASSLADRGVTEAFF
. | TRBD2 | TRBJ2-4 | TRBV5-1 | TGCGCCAGCAGCTCAATGACTAGCGGGAACAACATTCAGTACTTC | CASSSMTSGNNIQYF
many | . | TRBJ1-1 | TRBV6-2/TRBV6-3 | TGTGCCAGCAGTTACTTTGGGGGAGGAACTGAAGCTTTCTTT | CASSYFGGGTEAFF
many | TRBD2 | TRBJ2-3 | TRBV20-1 | TGCAGTGCTAGAGACCACCTCGATACTAGCGCGAGCACAGATACGCAGTATTTT | CSARDHLDTSASTDTQYF
many | TRBD1 | TRBJ1-1 | TRBV5-1 | TGCGCCAGCAGCCGACAGGGAGGTACTGAAGCTTTCTTT | CASSRQGGTEAFF
. | . | TRBJ1-2 | TRBV29-1 | TGCAGCGTCTCCGCCTGGGATGGCTACACCTTC | CSVSAWDGYTF
. | TRBD1 | TRBJ2-5 | TRBV4-1 | TGCGCCAGCAGCCAAGATGGGCAGGGGGCATCCGAGACCCAGTACTTC | CASSQDGQGASETQYF
many | . | TRBJ1-2 | TRBV20-1 | TGCAGTGCTAGAGTGGAGGGAACCTATGGCTACACCTTC | CSARVEGTYGYTF
many | TRBD2 | TRBJ2-1 | TRBV7-9 | TGTGCCAGCAGCTCATCCGGGACTATAAAGGAGCAGTTCTTC | CASSSSGTIKEQFF
. | TRBD1 | TRBJ2-3 | TRBV27 | TGTGCCAGCAGTTCACAGGGGGCACTTTATTTCTCGCCTAGCACAGATACGCAGTATTTT | CASSSQGALYFSPSTDTQYF
many | . | TRBJ2-4 | TRBV6-2/TRBV6-3 | TGTGCCAGCAGTCAGACTAAAAACATTCAGTACTTC | CASSQTKNIQYF
many | . | TRBJ2-7 | TRBV9 | TGTGCCAGCAGCGTTGACACTACTCGGGAGCAGTACTTC | CASSVDTTREQYF
many | . | TRBJ2-4 | TRBV7-2 | TGTGCCAGCAGCTGGCAGGGGATGAAAAACATTCAGTACTTC | CASSWQGMKNIQYF
many | . | TRBJ2-3 | TRBV20-1 | TGCAGTGCTAGAGATAGTAATACGCAGTATTTT | CSARDSNTQYF
. | TRBD1 | TRBJ2-7 | TRBV5-1 | TGCGCCAGCAGCCGCATCGGACAGGGGGCCTACGAGCAGTACTTC | CASSRIGQGAYEQYF
many | TRBD1 | TRBJ2-5 | TRBV5-1 | TGCGCCAGCAGCGATCCGGGACAGGGCCAAGAGACCCAGTACTTC | CASSDPGQGQETQYF
many | . | TRBJ2-3 | TRBV20-1 | TGCAGTGCCCTGCAAGGGCGTAGCACAGATACGCAGTATTTT | CSALQGRSTDTQYF
medium-sized | TRBD2 | TRBJ2-3 | TRBV10-3 | TGTGCCATCAGTGAGTCGCCCCGGGGGGGCAGCACAGATACGCAGTATTTT | CAISESPRGGSTDTQYF
. | . | TRBJ2-3 | TRBV3-1 | TGTGCCTCCACCCAAGAGGCCATTGACTCTCCTAGCACAGATACGCAGTATTTT | CASTQEAIDSPSTDTQYF
many | . | TRBJ1-4 | TRBV20-1 | TGCAGTGCCGTGGGGGTTGGTGAAAAACTGTTTTTT | CSAVGVGEKLFF
many | . | TRBJ1-5 | TRBV18 | TGTGCCAGCTCGACGGACATAGCAAGCAATCAGCCCCAGCATTTT | CASSTDIASNQPQHF
many | . | TRBJ1-3 | TRBV29-1 | TGCAGCGTTGAAGGGATAGGAAACACCATATATTTT | CSVEGIGNTIYF
few | TRBD2 | TRBJ2-1 | TRBV5-4 | TGTGCCAGCAGCTTGGAACTAGCGCGAGGTGATTTGCAGTTCTTC | CASSLELARGDLQFF
many | TRBD1 | TRBJ1-2 | TRBV7-2 | TGTGCCAGCAGCTTAGCAAGCAGGGGGCAAGGCTACACCTTC | CASSLASRGQGYTF
. | TRBD1 | TRBJ2-2 | TRBV5-6 | TGTGCCAGCGGCCCCGGGACAGGGGGGATCGGGGAGCTGTTTTTT | CASGPGTGGIGELFF
few | . | TRBJ1-2 | TRBV20-1 | TGCAGTGCTAGGGTGATGGAGACTGGCTACACCTTC | CSARVMETGYTF
many | . | TRBJ1-4 | TRBV6-1 | TGTGCCAGCAGGGCAGGGGTAACTAATGAAAAACTGTTTTTT | CASRAGVTNEKLFF
many | . | TRBJ2-1 | TRBV5-1 | TGCGCCAGCAGATCTACAGATGAGCAGTTCTTC | CASRSTDEQFF